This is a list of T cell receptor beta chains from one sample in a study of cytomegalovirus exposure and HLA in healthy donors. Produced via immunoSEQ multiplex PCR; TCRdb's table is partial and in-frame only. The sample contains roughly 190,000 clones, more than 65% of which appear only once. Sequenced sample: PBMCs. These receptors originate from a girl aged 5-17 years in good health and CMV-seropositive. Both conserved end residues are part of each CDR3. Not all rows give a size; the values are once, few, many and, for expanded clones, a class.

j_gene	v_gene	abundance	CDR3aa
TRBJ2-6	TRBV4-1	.	CASSQNRDAISGANVLTF
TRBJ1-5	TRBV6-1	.	CASSAERVSNQPQHF
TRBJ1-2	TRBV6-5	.	CASRPGVAAIEGYTF
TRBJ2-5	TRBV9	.	CASSATSTETQYF
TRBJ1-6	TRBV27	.	CASSLRQGPSYNSPLHF
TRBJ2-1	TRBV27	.	CASLQLARGEQFF
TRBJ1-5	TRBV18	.	CASSLTGDSNQPQHF
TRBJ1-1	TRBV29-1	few	CSSGQGLNTEAFF
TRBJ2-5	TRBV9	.	CASSVTGRGAPRETQYF
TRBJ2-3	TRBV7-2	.	CASSLSTGRADTQYF
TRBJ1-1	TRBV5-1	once	CASSGGAVEAFF
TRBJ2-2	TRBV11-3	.	CASGDGGNTGELFF
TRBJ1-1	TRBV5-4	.	CASSFLQLNTEAFF
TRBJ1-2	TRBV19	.	CASSIGLVGYTF
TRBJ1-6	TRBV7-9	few	CASTLTGANSPLHF
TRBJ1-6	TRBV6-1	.	CASSPTIVVNSPLHF
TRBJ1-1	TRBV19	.	CASRLGGIMGTEAFF
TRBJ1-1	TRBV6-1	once	CASSEAYRVDTEAFF
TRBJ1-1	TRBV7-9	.	CASTGATEAFF
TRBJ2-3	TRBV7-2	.	CASSNTPRDTQYF
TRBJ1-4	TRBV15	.	CATSRAQVTNEKLFF
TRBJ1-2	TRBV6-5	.	CASTRQGAGVYGYTF
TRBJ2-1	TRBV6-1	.	CASSEEQGWDEQFF
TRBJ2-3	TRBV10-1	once	CASSEGLGTDTQYF
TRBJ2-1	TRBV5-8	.	CASSNYNEQFF
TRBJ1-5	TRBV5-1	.	CASSLGQSNQPQHF
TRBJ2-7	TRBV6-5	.	CASSQDGTGSYEQYF
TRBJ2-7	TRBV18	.	CASSQLFLGPGNSYEQYF
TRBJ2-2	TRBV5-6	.	CASSRGPQGELFF
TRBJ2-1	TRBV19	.	CASSIGLAGEQFF
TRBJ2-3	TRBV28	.	CASSLSRWGGTDTQYF
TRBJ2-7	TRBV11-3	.	CASSLDGGGSYEQYF
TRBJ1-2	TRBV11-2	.	CASSSPGQGHYGYTF
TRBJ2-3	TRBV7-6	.	CASSGMGTSGGGTDTQYF
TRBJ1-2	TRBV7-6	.	CASSLLPGDVGYTF
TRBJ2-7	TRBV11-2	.	CASSKRVRRDGSYEQYF
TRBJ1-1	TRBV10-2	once	CASRQGADTEAFF
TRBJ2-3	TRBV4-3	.	CASSQEGSGGADTQYF
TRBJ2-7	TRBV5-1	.	CASSLRLGGSVNYEQYF
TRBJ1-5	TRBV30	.	CAWSRTANQPQHF
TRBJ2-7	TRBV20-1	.	CSGDRGYEQYF
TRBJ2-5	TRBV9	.	CASSPTSGTSSETQYF
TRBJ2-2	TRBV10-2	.	CASSKSPTGELFF
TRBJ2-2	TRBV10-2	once	CASSEGLAGDLNTGELFF
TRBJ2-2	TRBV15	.	CATTAGLLASGELFF
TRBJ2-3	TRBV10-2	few	CASSESGTGTDTQYF
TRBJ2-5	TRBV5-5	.	CASSLRETQYF
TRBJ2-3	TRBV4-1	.	CASSRGLARADTQYF
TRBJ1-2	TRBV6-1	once	CASSEREYGYTF
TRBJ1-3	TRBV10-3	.	CAISESPHSGNTIYF
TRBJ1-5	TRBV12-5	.	CASGLGAGAHNQPQHF
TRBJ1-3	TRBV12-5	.	CASGLSAGGASGNTIYF
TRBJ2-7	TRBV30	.	CAWSIRGGAGEQYF
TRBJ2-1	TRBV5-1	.	CASSSTSGGAYNEQFF
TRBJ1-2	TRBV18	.	CASSPPKTVWGYTF
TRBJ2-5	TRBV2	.	CANRLAGGEETQYF
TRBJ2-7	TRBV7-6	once	CASSLRGGGGYEQYF
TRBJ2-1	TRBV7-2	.	CASSSGWGGINEQFF
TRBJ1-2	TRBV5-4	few	CASRIPAGRGYTF
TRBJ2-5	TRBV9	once	CASSPRSGGAEETQYF